This T cell receptor (beta chain) was recovered during a study of technical replicates of blood from several donors. The ends were cut back, 3 bases at V and 6 bases at J, with 17 bases in the middle. The CDR3 totals 15 residues. Germline loops: CDR1 MDHEN, CDR2 SYDVKM. TCRdb's copy holds only in-frame clones and misses some; the assay was immunoSEQ multiplex PCR. The profile shows nearly 90,000 clones, approximately 95% of them singletons. The chain is built from TRBV28 and TRBJ1-1; D remains unclear. The specimen sequenced was T cells isolated from PBMCs. This TCR derives from a human donor in good health. CDR3 DNA sequence: TGTGCCAGCAGTTTTTCTCAGGACGGGGAGCCTGAAGCTTTCTTT. Protein: CASSFSQDGEPEAFF.